The 14 T cell receptor beta chains below all came from one sample that was sequenced in a study of monozygotic twins with inflammatory bowel disease. TCRdb reprocessed the 5' RACE reads and reports one entry per CDR3 protein, with no DNA. The ten most abundant clones cover more than 2% of a sample with fewer than 550,000 distinct CDR3 sequences. Sequencing used blood. The receptor source for this set is a human donor with ulcerative colitis or Crohn's disease, or a healthy co-twin of an affected twin (not recorded which).

This chain joins TRBV27 and TRBJ2-1. CDR1 is MNHEY and CDR2 is SMNVEV in the germline V gene (reference sequence). This CDR3 region has 15 residues. The CDR3 sequence: CASSLRYRSYNEQFF.

The chain recombines TRBV20-1 with TRBJ1-2. The germline V gene has CDR1 DFQATT and CDR2 SNEGSKA (reference sequence). The CDR3 has 13 amino acids. The CDR3 sequence: CSARTIRDYGYTF.

The rearrangement joins TRBV4-2 to TRBJ2-2; TCRdb names TRBD2, which stays unverified in the absence of DNA. The CDR3 runs to 15 residues. Germline values: CDR1 LGHNA, CDR2 YNFKEQ. The CDR3 sequence: CASSPGLSYTGELFF.

This chain links TRBV3-1 with TRBJ1-4; the D call from TCRdb, TRBD1, cannot be confirmed without DNA. Germline V lookup: CDR1 LGHDT, CDR2 YNNKEL (reference sequence). This CDR3 is 15 amino acids long. CDR3 region: CASSPQGPNDEKLFF. The whole variable domain, filled in from reference TRBV3-1 and TRBJ1-4, reads DTAVSQTPKYLVTQMGNDKSIKCEQNLGHDTMYWYKQDSKKFLKIMFSYNNKELIINETVPNRFSPKSPDKAHLNLHINSLELGDSAVYFCASSPQGPNDEKLFFGSGTQLSVL.

The J gene is TRBJ2-7, the V gene TRBV12-3 or TRBV12-4; TCRdb names TRBD1, which stays unverified in the absence of DNA. The CDR3 is 13 amino acids. CDR3 in amino acids: CASSLQGNYEQYF.

V gene TRBV6-2 or TRBV6-3 combines with J gene TRBJ2-3; TCRdb's D call of TRBD2 is untestable without DNA. This CDR3 has 15 amino acids. CDR1 and CDR2 from the germline V gene are MNHEY and SVGEGT. The CDR3 is CASSLGTSGSDTQYF.

V is TRBV28 and J is TRBJ2-7; TCRdb names TRBD1, which stays unverified in the absence of DNA. Per germline, CDR1 MDHEN and CDR2 SYDVKM. The CDR3 has 12 amino acids. CDR3 sequence: CASSGSTGRRYF.

V is TRBV6-1 and J is TRBJ2-7; TCRdb designates TRBD2, a call that cannot be tested without DNA. CDR3 length: 15 residues. CDR1 and CDR2 (germline): MNHNS, SASEGT. CDR3: CASSLSGGASYEQYF.

The chain carries TRBV5-1 and TRBJ2-7. The CDR3 has 17 residues. Germline lookup yields CDR1 SGHRS and CDR2 YFSETQ. The CDR3 spells CASSLGPAAMPTYEQYF.

The CDR3 spells CASSLRGQQDTQYF. The chain links TRBV12-3 or TRBV12-4 to TRBJ2-3; TCRdb indicates TRBD1, and absent DNA this call remains unverified. The CDR3 runs 14 residues.

The chain links TRBV27 to TRBJ2-1; TCRdb gives TRBD2 as the D gene, but with no DNA this cannot be confirmed. There are 11 residues in the CDR3. CDR1 and CDR2 (germline): MNHEY, SMNVEV (reference sequence). CDR3 residues: CASSLGPLKVF.

The chain combines TRBV7-2 with TRBJ2-3; the TCRdb call, TRBD2, lacks DNA for checking. CDR3 length equals 15 residues. Germline-derived CDR1 and CDR2 are SGHTA and FQGNSA. CDR3 amino acids: CASTLSGGAADTQYF. Full variable domain (missing parts from reference TRBV7-2 and TRBJ2-3): GAGVSQSPSNKVTEKGKDVELRCDPISGHTALYWYRQSLGQGLEFLIYFQGNSAPDKSGLPSDRFSAERTGGSVSTLTIQRTQQEDSAVYLCASTLSGGAADTQYFGPGTRLTVL.

The chain recombines TRBV5-6 with TRBJ2-1. CDR1 SGHDT and CDR2 YYEEEE come from the germline V gene. The CDR3 consists of 14 residues. The CDR3 is CASSLPAGLNEQFF. The whole variable domain, filled in from reference TRBV5-6 and TRBJ2-1, reads DAGVTQSPTHLIKTRGQQVTLRCSPKSGHDTVSWYQQALGQGPQFIFQYYEEEERQRGNFPDRFSGHQFPNYSSELNVNALLLGDSALYLCASSLPAGLNEQFFGPGTRLTVL.

This chain connects TRBV29-1 to TRBJ2-5; TCRdb picks TRBD1, but there is no DNA to check that call. Germline assignment: CDR1 SQVTM and CDR2 ANQGSEA. The CDR3 loop spans 13 amino acids. This chain's CDR3 is CSVPDRGVETQYF.